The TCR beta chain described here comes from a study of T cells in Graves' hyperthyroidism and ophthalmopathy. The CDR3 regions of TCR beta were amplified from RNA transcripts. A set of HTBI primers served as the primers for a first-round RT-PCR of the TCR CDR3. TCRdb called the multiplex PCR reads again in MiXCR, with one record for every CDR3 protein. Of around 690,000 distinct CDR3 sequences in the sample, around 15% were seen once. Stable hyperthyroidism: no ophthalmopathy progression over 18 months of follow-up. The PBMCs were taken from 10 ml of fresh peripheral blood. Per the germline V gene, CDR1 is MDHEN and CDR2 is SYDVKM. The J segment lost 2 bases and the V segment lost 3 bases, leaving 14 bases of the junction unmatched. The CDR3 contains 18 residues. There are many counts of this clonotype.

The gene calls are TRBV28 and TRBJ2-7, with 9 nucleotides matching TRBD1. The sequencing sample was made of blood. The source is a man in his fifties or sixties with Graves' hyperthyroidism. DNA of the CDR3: TGTGCCAGCAGTTTTTTCCCAAAATGGGACAGGGTCGCCTACGAGCAGTACTTC. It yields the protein CASSFFPKWDRVAYEQYF.